This TCR beta chain is drawn from a study of T-cell reconstitution after alpha-beta-depleted transplantation in children. Germline CDR1 is SGHRS and CDR2 is YFSETQ. V shed 2 bases and J shed 3 bases, with 9 bases lying between them. The CDR3 is 14 residues long. Unique molecular identifiers tagged the TCRbeta library. TCRdb passed the PCR reads through MiXCR, listing each CDR3 protein once. The table lists 85,000 to 120,000 distinct CDR3 sequences, 4.5% to 7.5% of them singletons. Study-level findings and limits: At day 60, the high TCRbeta diversity found in some patients originated from recipient T cells and thymic progenitors that had survived. Two months or so post-transplant, alpha-beta T cells reportedly derived from several hundred expanded graft clones. From newly produced T cells came most of the T-cell counts and diversity one year after transplant.

This clonotype was observed a handful of times. As yet, its antigen is unknown. The rearrangement uses TRBV5-1 and TRBJ1-5; D unresolved. The sequence derives from a female patient between 2 and 15 years old who had a stem cell transplant for Fanconi anemia, so the T cells may come from the graft donor. Here the sequenced sample was PBMCs, mostly from graft donor cells, taken 60 days after TCRalphabeta/CD19-depleted stem cell transplant. DNA of the CDR3: TGCGCCAGCAGCTTTGACGGAACCAATCAGCCCCAGCATTTT. As protein: CASSFDGTNQPQHF.